This T cell receptor beta chain was documented in a study of blood T cell repertoires in COVID-19. Study-level background: Samples taken during acute and convalescent COVID-19 were collected in the United States, Italy and Spain. From T cells, B-cell-depleted T cells, or PBMCs came the material, which was cDNA or gDNA.

Unmatched junction bases numbered 3, after V lost 5 bases and J lost 2 bases. The V gene's germline CDR1 is SEHNR and CDR2 FQNEAQ (reference sequence). CDR3 length: 14 amino acids. This clone was detected once. Per the original data handling: By means of reference gene primer amplification, nucleated cell counts were estimated. Assay: immunoSEQ multiplex PCR; the TCRdb copy retains only in-frame clones and omits some. V and J calls and clone size are copied from that table; D and trimming were computed from the DNA. In the table there are about 78,000 clones, about 90% of which are singletons. The TCR was taken from a woman in her forties or fifties in a cohort sampled during active COVID-19. This chain links TRBV7-9 with TRBJ1-3; the match to TRBD1 covers 7 bases. Sequencing used peripheral blood. In DNA, the CDR3 is TGTGCCAGCAGCCAGGGACAGACTGGAAACACCATATATTTT. Amino acids: CASSQGQTGNTIYF. The whole variable domain, remainder taken from reference TRBV7-9 and TRBJ1-3, is DTGVSQNPRHKITKRGQNVTFRCDPISEHNRLYWYRQTLGQGPEFLTYFQNEAQLEKSRLLSDRFSAERPKGSFSTLEIQRTEQGDSAMYLCASSQGQTGNTIYFGEGSWLTVV.